These 22 T cell receptor delta chains originate from one sample sequenced in a study of gamma-delta T cells after stem cell transplantation. TCRdb reanalysed the RT-PCR reads with CATT. This table holds some 3,100 delta-chain clones, approximately 2.9% found once. Sequencing was done on a sample of gamma-delta T cells. All receptors derive from a human donor. It is not recorded whose cells these are; they may come from a transplant donor.

The V gene is TRDV2, the J gene TRDJ3; D is possibly TRDD3 (5 bases). The CDR3 totals 22 residues. Trimming removed 0 bases from V and 0 bases from J, with 23 bases in between. Germline V gene data show CDR1 as GEAIGNYY and CDR2 as EKD. The CDR3 nucleotides are TGTGCCTGTGACACCGCCGGGGGTACTGTGGGCCTAAGCTCCTGGGACACCCGACAGATGTTTTTC. It specifies CACDTAGGTVGLSSWDTRQMFF.

This clone was picked up a small number of times. With a far larger clone one base away, a read error is the likely cause. This sample includes further DNA sequences coding for the same CDR3. The V call is TRDV2, the J call TRDJ1, with 7 bases fitting TRDD3. V lost 3 bases and J lost 0; bases outside the gene matches: 15. The CDR3 contains 18 residues. Looked up from germline, CDR1 is GEAIGNYY and CDR2 is EKD. CDR3: CACDLLNGGPEYTDKLIF. CDR3 in DNA: TGTGCCTGTGACCTACTCAATGGGGGACCCGAGTACACCGATAAACTCATCTTT.

The genes are TRDV2 and TRDJ1; the match to TRDD3 covers 10 bases. CDR1 and CDR2 from the germline V gene are GEAIGNYY and EKD. The CDR3 consists of 14 residues. Trimming took 7 bases from V and 5 from J; bases not matched to a gene: 9. CDR3 in DNA: TGTGCCTGCTCAGTACTGGGGGATGCTGATAAACTCATCTTT. Protein sequence: CACSVLGDADKLIF.

In its sample, this clone was seen a few times. Given a much more abundant clone one base away, this may be a read error. V gene TRDV2 combines with J gene TRDJ1, with TRDD3 identical over 8 bases. The CDR3 consists of 17 residues. The trim removed 0 bases at V and 3 bases at J, leaving 11 bases unmatched. Per germline, CDR1 GEAIGNYY and CDR2 EKD. The CDR3 nucleotides are TGTGCCTGTGACACCTTGGGGGATGCGACGGCTCCCGATAAACTCATCTTT. Translating gives CACDTLGDATAPDKLIF.

This clone turned up a few times. The protein TCRdb lists belongs to a much larger clone and differs from this DNA's translation at residue 8, which points to a read error; the protein shown is made from the DNA. V gene TRDV2 combines with J gene TRDJ1; 8 nucleotides align to TRDD3. The length of the CDR3 is 16 residues. The germline CDR1 and CDR2 sequences are GEAIGNYY and EKD. The ends lost 7 bases at V and 4 bases at J; junction bases unmatched: 16. CDR3 sequence reads: CACSLMGIQTYDKLIF. The CDR3 nucleotides are TGTGCCTGCTCCTTGATGGGGATACAAACGTACGATAAACTCATCTTT.

This clone is medium-sized (0.01 to 0.1%) in the sample. Additional DNA sequences in this sample encode the identical CDR3. The genes are TRDV1 and TRDJ1; 7 nucleotides align to TRDD3. The CDR3 covers 18 residues. Trimming took 3 bases from V and 0 from J; bases not matched to a gene: 13. Germline V gene sequence: CDR1 TSWWSYY, CDR2 QGS. Here the CDR3 reads CALGDTRILGVNTDKLIF. The CDR3 coding sequence is TGTGCTCTTGGGGATACCAGGATCCTGGGGGTAAACACCGATAAACTCATCTTT.

The rearrangement joins TRAV29/DV5 to TRDJ1; 9 bases agree with TRDD3. Germline V lookup: CDR1 NSMFDY, CDR2 ISSIKDK. The CDR3 is 19 residues long. The CDR3 DNA follows: TGTTCCGAAATCGTTTTTCAGTTGCTGGGGGATGCCCGTGGCGATAAACTCATCTTT. Protein sequence: CSEIVFQLLGDARGDKLIF.

About this clone itself: A read error likely explains this, since a far larger clone differs by one base. The sample contains more than one DNA sequence encoding this CDR3. The chain uses TRDV1 and TRDJ1; unclear D gene. This CDR3 comprises 14 residues. CDR1 TSWWSYY and CDR2 QGS come from the germline V gene. DNA of the CDR3: TGTGCTCTTGGGGAACTAGACTCTCGCGATAAGCTCATCTTT. The encoded protein is CALGELDSRDKLIF.

This clone was picked up a small number of times. The protein given by TCRdb reflects a much larger clone and differs at residue 3 from this DNA's translation, likely from a read error; the protein shown is the DNA's translation. The chain has TRDV2 and TRDJ1; possible D gene TRDD3, 6 bases. The germline V gene has CDR1 GEAIGNYY and CDR2 EKD. The CDR3 runs to 16 residues. The CDR3 DNA follows: TGTGCCCGTGACAGACTGGGACCCGTCTACACCGATAAACTCATCTTT. Amino acid sequence: CARDRLGPVYTDKLIF.

To note about this clone: TCRdb's listed protein matches a much larger clone and diverges from this DNA's translation at residue 12, likely through a read error; the protein shown comes from the DNA. The V call is TRDV2, the J call TRDJ1, with TRDD3 identical over 12 bases. V dropped 2 bases and J dropped 1; count of bases not matched to a gene: 16. CDR1 GEAIGNYY and CDR2 EKD come from the germline V gene. The CDR3 sequence is 20 residues long. CDR3 coding DNA: TGTGCCTGTGACAAGGTTGCTGGGGGATACGCGGCGGGTACCACCGATAAACTCATCTTT. Its translation is CACDKVAGGYAAGTTDKLIF.

Details on this clone: A much larger clonotype is one base distant, so this may be a read error. This specimen includes other DNA sequences encoding the same CDR3. The gene calls are TRDV1 and TRDJ1, with TRDD3 matching 12 bases. Germline V CDR1 and CDR2: TSWWSYY, QGS. CDR3 size: 22 residues. The DNA of the CDR3 is TGTGCCCTTGGGGAAACCGGCCTTCCTAGGCCCGTACTGGGGGATACCCCCGATAAACTCATCTTT. It codes for CALGETGLPRPVLGDTPDKLIF.

Notes on this clone: TCRdb's entry gives the protein of a much larger clone, which mismatches this DNA's translation at residue 12, likely from a read error; the protein reported here is translated from the DNA. J is TRDJ1 and V is TRDV2; D might be TRDD2 (5 bases). The CDR3 has 16 residues. CDR1 is GEAIGNYY, CDR2 EKD, per germline. The CDR3 spells CACDLLTGPYTNKLIF. DNA for the CDR3: TGTGCCTGTGACCTACTTACGGGGCCCTACACCAATAAACTCATCTTT.

This clone showed up just a few times. Given a far larger clone just one base away, this is likely a sequencing read error. Other DNA sequences within the sample encode an identical CDR3. J is TRDJ3 and V is TRDV2; D not resolved. Germline loops: CDR1 GEAIGNYY, CDR2 EKD. The CDR3 runs 18 residues. The CDR3 nucleotides are TGTGCCTGCGACAGGACGGGCTATAGCTCCTGGGACACCCGACAGATGTTTTTC. Its protein is CACDRTGYSSWDTRQMFF.

This clone occurred a few times. The protein TCRdb gives is from a much larger clone and does not agree with this DNA's translation at residue 13, likely a read error; the protein shown here comes from the DNA. V and J are TRDV2 and TRDJ1, with D tentatively TRDD3 (6 bases). CDR3 length equals 15 residues. The germline V gene encodes CDR1 GEAIGNYY and CDR2 EKD. CDR3 DNA sequence: TGTGCCTGTGACACCGTTGGGGGGAACACCGATAAACCCATCTTT. Translated: CACDTVGGNTDKPIF.

As to this clone: This likely traces to a read error, being one base from a far larger clone. The chain has TRDV2 and TRDJ1; the D gene is possibly TRDD3 (8 bases). The CDR3 runs 18 residues. V was shortened by 3 bases and J by 0 bases, with 22 bases between the two germline ends. In germline, CDR1 is GEAIGNYY, CDR2 EKD. As DNA, the CDR3 is TGTGCCTGTGACTCCTTACTGGGGGGAAATAGGTACACCGATAAACTCATCTTT. It encodes CACDSLLGGNRYTDKLIF.

This clone was seen ten or more times. One base away lies a much larger clone, so this may be a sequencing read error. This same CDR3 is encoded by further DNA sequences in the sample. V gene TRDV2 combines with J gene TRDJ1; 9 bases are a match to TRDD3. The CDR3 contains 19 residues. V shed 0 bases, J shed 0 bases, and the junction held 13 bases outside the gene matches. Germline V gene lookup returns CDR1 GEAIGNYY and CDR2 EKD. CDR3 bases: TGTGCCTGTGACACCGCAGAACTGGGGGACAGAATGTACACCGATAAACTCATCTTT. It encodes CACDTAELGDRMYTDKLIF.

This clone was counted a few times. This DNA translates differently at residue 4 from the TCRdb protein, which is that of a much larger clone; a read error is likely, and the protein shown is the DNA's own translation. The chain combines TRDV2 with TRDJ1; 8 bases align to TRDD3. CDR1 is GEAIGNYY and CDR2 is EKD in the germline V gene. V dropped 6 bases and J dropped 0; count of bases not matched to a gene: 17. The CDR3 contains 18 residues. CDR3 amino acids: CACHSLLGGNKYTDKLIF. CDR3 sequence (DNA): TGTGCCTGTCACTCCTTACTGGGGGGAAATAAGTACACCGATAAACTCATCTTT.

Sample share makes this clone medium-sized (0.01 to 0.1%). V is TRDV2 and J is TRDJ1, with 9 bases matching TRDD3. Per the germline V gene, CDR1 is GEAIGNYY and CDR2 is EKD. The V and J ends lost 1 base and 2 bases, in that order; junction bases with no gene match: 13. This CDR3 spans 18 amino acids. The DNA of the CDR3 is TGTGCCTGTGACACGTTAGTCAGGGGGATACCGGGTACCGATAAACTCATCTTT. It is translated as CACDTLVRGIPGTDKLIF.

Only a few counts were recorded for this clone. The V and J genes are TRDV2 and TRDJ1, with unresolved D. The CDR3 is made up of 15 amino acids. In germline, CDR1 is GEAIGNYY, CDR2 EKD. V lost 3 bases and J lost 3, with 16 bases in between. CDR3 residues: CACDSLIGKPDKLIF. Here the CDR3 DNA reads TGTGCCTGTGACTCCCTTATTGGGAAACCCGATAAACTCATCTTT.

This chain uses TRDV2 with TRDJ1, with 7 nucleotides matching TRDD3. V trimming: 0 bases; J trimming: 0 bases; junction bases outside the gene matches: 12. The CDR3 has 18 amino acids. Germline CDR1 is GEAIGNYY and CDR2 is EKD. The CDR3 loop is CACDTAELGHRNTDKLIF. Written as DNA, the CDR3 is TGTGCCTGTGACACCGCGGAACTGGGGCACCGGAACACCGATAAACTCATCTTT.

This clone was detected a few times. The TCRdb record carries a much larger clone's protein, which differs from this DNA's translation at residue 16; a read error is the likely cause, and the protein listed here is the DNA translation. This sample includes further DNA sequences coding for the same CDR3. The chain uses TRDV2 and TRDJ3; a weak D match, TRDD3 (6 bases). Germline lookup yields CDR1 GEAIGNYY and CDR2 EKD. The CDR3 is made up of 18 amino acids. The CDR3 DNA follows: TGTGCCTGTGACACCGTCGTGGGGGGCTCCTGGGACACCCGACAGATATTTTTC. This translates into CACDTVVGGSWDTRQIFF.

The CDR3 protein is CACHSLGEKTDKLIF. The CDR3 nucleotides are TGTGCCTGCCACTCACTGGGGGAAAAAACCGATAAACTCATCTTT. J is TRDJ1 and V is TRDV2, with 9 positions matching TRDD3. Germline CDR1 reads GEAIGNYY; CDR2 reads EKD. The V segment lost 7 bases and the J segment 2 bases; nucleotides outside the gene matches: 10. The CDR3 is made up of 15 amino acids.